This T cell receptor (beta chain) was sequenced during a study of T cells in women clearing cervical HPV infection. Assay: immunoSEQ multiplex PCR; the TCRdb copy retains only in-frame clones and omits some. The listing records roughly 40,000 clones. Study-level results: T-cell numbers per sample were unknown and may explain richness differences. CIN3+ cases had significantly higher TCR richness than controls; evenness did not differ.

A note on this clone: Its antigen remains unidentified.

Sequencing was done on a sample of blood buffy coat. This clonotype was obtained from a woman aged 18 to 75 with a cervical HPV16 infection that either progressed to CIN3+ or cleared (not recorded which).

CDR3 sequence reads: CASTPRGSTEAFF. Incomplete CDR3 DNA: TGTGCCAGCACCCCCAGGGGGTCCACTGAA. The genes are TRBV7-2 and TRBJ1-1; TRBD1 matches at 7 bases. The read is 3 residues too short to cover the CDR3 end, so that end is filled in from the germline J gene. The CDR3 is made up of 13 amino acids. Germline V gives CDR1 SGHTA, CDR2 FQGNSA. With 7 bases clipped from V and 4 bases from J, the junction kept 6 bases outside the gene matches.